This record covers a single T cell receptor (beta chain). Its binding antigen is unknown. No base quality values were provided; no much bigger clone lies one nucleotide off. Blood samples were collected up to 4 times in the first month after transplant and then at least monthly when available. This record belongs to a study of graft-versus-host responses after intestinal transplantation (dated by TCRdb to 2020 to 2022). For the wider study: Multivisceral, liver-intestinal, or isolated intestinal transplants were received by the recipients. Every recipient was given anti-thymocyte globulin induction, then maintenance tacrolimus and steroids for roughly three years. After intestinal transplantation, graft-versus-host and host-versus-graft alloreactive T cell clones were followed in the graft, circulation and bone marrow using bulk TCR-beta CDR3 sequencing. Alloreactive clones were identified by sequencing pre-transplant mixed lymphocyte reaction products and comparing these products with unstimulated pre-transplant donor and recipient T cells. The cohort enrolled approximately 24 intestinal transplant recipients, one of whom was a retransplant, and 3 patients without pretransplant specimens were excluded. Donor T cell macrochimerism was defined as a peak of at least 4% donor T cells among recipient peripheral blood mononuclear cells. Rather than going through the commercial service, samples from three later patients were sequenced in-house on an Illumina MiSeq and processed with MiXCR. General study outcomes and caveats: High GvH to HvG T cell clonal ratios were observed in the allografts of patients with donor T cell macrochimerism. Conclusions were limited by the relatively low number and heterogeneity of intestinal transplant patients. GvH clones turned up in recipient bone marrow, with some appearing earlier in ileal mucosa or blood, a pattern consistent with an intestinal mucosal origin. Early after transplant, peak levels of circulating GvH clones were associated with declines in HvG clones.

The library was produced with the immunoSEQ multiplex PCR assay. For most patients, genomic DNA was subjected to high-throughput TCR-beta CDR3 sequencing by Adaptive Biotechnologies. As for the original processing: TCR sequencing data for roughly 17 patients were retrieved from Adaptive's ImmunoSEQ software; three other patients were processed with MiXCR and VDJtools. Because the origin of CDR3 nucleotide sequences shared between donor and recipient could not be assigned, those sequences were removed. To count as alloreactive, a clone needed at least 2-fold expansion over unstimulated cells and a minimum CFSE-low frequency of 0.002% (template counts) or 0.001% (read counts). Mappable clones were those detected in sequenced pre-transplant spleen, lymph node, or MLR CFSE-low populations of the donor or recipient. Cumulative frequency of alloreactive clones was calculated as a percentage of all sequences weighted by copy number. TCRdb took this table from immuneACCESS and kept in-frame rearrangements with V and J called. Such tables lack part of the clones; where checked against another copy, unresolved V genes explain under half of the gap, and the rest is unexplained. Clonal size and the V and J genes are those of that table, whereas D and trimming came from the DNA. Within this sample are some 40,000 clones, with 91% of them counted one time only. 2.3% of the sample comes from the top ten.

The junction carries 5 bases between V and J, which are trimmed by 2 bases and 4 bases respectively. The germline V gene encodes CDR1 ENHRY and CDR2 SYGVKD. From the cysteine up to the phenylalanine, the CDR3 has a length of 12 residues. The kept DNA is CDR3 alone, 36 bases in frame from the first base. The material was PBMCs, obtained approximately 300 days after intestinal transplant. This sequence originates from a human patient who received an intestinal transplant, so some T cells may come from the graft donor. The V and J segments used are TRBV10-3 and TRBJ1-1; matching of 5 bases hints at TRBD1 as the D gene. CDR3 region: CAISEGTTEAFF. The nucleotide sequence is TGTGCCATCAGTGAGGGGACCACTGAAGCTTTCTTT.